These T cell receptor beta chains were read from a single sample in a study of T cell repertoires in cytomegalovirus infection. MiXCR, run by TCRdb on the reads, gives a single entry per CDR3 protein. In the table there are about a million distinct CDR3 sequences, 25% to 40% of which are singletons. What these receptors recognize is not known. The sequences come from cultured CD8+ T cells from PBMCs, collected from culture after CMV antigen stimulation. These TCRs come from a human donor in good health (CMV status not recorded). Some clones in this sample may be carry-over from other donors' samples. CDR3s include the opening cysteine and the closing phenylalanine or tryptophan. The order of the fields is J gene, D gene, clone size, V gene, CDR3 DNA, CDR3 protein. The D gene is left open where the match is weak. Part of the rows lack a size; the others show once, few, many or a class for expanded clones.

>TRBJ2-1|-|few|TRBV6-2/TRBV6-3
TGTGCCAGCAGGTTCGGTGAGCAGTTCTTC
CASRFGEQFF
>TRBJ2-7|TRBD1|-|TRBV10-3
TGTGCCATCAGCCACGACAGGGGGCAGTTAAGGTGGTACGAGCAGTACTTC
CAISHDRGQLRWYEQYF
>TRBJ2-1|-|many|TRBV7-2
TGTGCCAGCAGCCTAGAGGCCGAGCTAGCCAATGAGCAGTTCTTC
CASSLEAELANEQFF
>TRBJ2-2|-|many|TRBV6-1
TGTGCCAGCAGTGAAAAGGTTGTTGCGAACACCGGGGAGCTGTTTTTT
CASSEKVVANTGELFF
>TRBJ2-1|TRBD2|-|TRBV5-1
TGCGCCAGCAGCCAGACAGCGGGGGGCACCTACAATGAGCAGTTCTTC
CASSQTAGGTYNEQFF
>TRBJ1-1|-|few|TRBV7-6
TGTGCCAGCGCTGGACGGGGGAACACTGAAGCTTTCTTT
CASAGRGNTEAFF
>TRBJ1-2|-|-|TRBV24-1
TGTGCCACCAGTGCCACTAAGGGGAATGGCTACACCTTC
CATSATKGNGYTF
>TRBJ2-1|-|many|TRBV28
TGTGCCAGCAGTTTTCGGGGGCCCCCGTTCGATGAGCAGTTCTTC
CASSFRGPPFDEQFF
>TRBJ2-1|-|few|TRBV6-1
TGTGCCAGCAGTGAAGCGCCAGGTCCCTCCTTGGATGAGCAGTTCTTC
CASSEAPGPSLDEQFF
>TRBJ2-2|TRBD2|-|TRBV6-6
TGTGCCAGCAGTGGTGGCGGGGGGAATACCGGGGAGCTGTTTTTT
CASSGGGGNTGELFF